The 25 T cell receptor beta chains listed next were all sequenced from one sample in a study of T cell responses to AZD1222 COVID-19 vaccine. Repertoires were generated with immunoSEQ multiplex PCR, while TCRdb's copy carries only in-frame clones and drops some. Among 150,000 to 200,000 clones listed, over 80% were seen once. Sample: peripheral blood, taken 28 days after the second dose of the MenACWY control vaccine. Receptor source: an adult who received the MenACWY meningococcal vaccine as a control.

This chain uses TRBV4-1 with TRBJ1-4; D not resolved. The CDR3 has 16 residues. V was cut by 1 base and J by 0 bases, with 9 bases left in between. Germline CDR1 is MGHRA and CDR2 is YSYEKL. This CDR3 reads CASSQVDVATNEKLFF. The CDR3 DNA is TGCGCCAGCAGCCAAGTAGACGTCGCAACTAATGAAAAACTGTTTTTT.

This clone was seen a few times. The CDR3 region has the DNA TGTGCCAGTAGCCTAGGGGCAGAATATAATTCACCCCTCCACTTT. Its protein product is CASSLGAEYNSPLHF. The V gene is TRBV19, the J gene TRBJ1-6; D might be TRBD1 (5 bases). The V end was cut by 6 bases, the J end by 4 bases, with 13 bases between. The CDR3 has 15 amino acids. Germline V gives CDR1 LNHDA, CDR2 SQIVND (reference sequence). The whole variable domain, remainder taken from reference TRBV19 and TRBJ1-6, is DGGITQSPKYLFRKEGQNVTLSCEQNLNHDAMYWYRQDPGQGLRLIYYSQIVNDFQKGDIAEGYSVSREKKESFPLTVTSAQKNPTAFYLCASSLGAEYNSPLHFGNGTRLTVT.

The chain couples TRBV7-2 to TRBJ1-6, with D possibly TRBD1 on 5 matching bases. In germline, CDR1 is SGHTA, CDR2 FQGNSA. The CDR3 is 16 residues long. Trimming left V 4 bases short and J 0 bases short, with 10 bases between. Here the CDR3 reads CASSSPGPSYNSPLHF. The CDR3 coding sequence is TGTGCCAGCAGCTCCCCGGGGCCCTCCTATAATTCACCCCTCCACTTT.

V is TRBV24-1 and J is TRBJ2-7; 8 bases are shared with TRBD1. Per germline, CDR1 KGHDR and CDR2 SFDVKD. V shed 5 bases, J shed 3 bases, and the junction held 14 bases outside the gene matches. CDR3 length: 17 residues. CDR3 residues: CATSGPTPGQDHYEQYF. As DNA, the CDR3 is TGTGCCACCAGTGGTCCTACCCCGGGACAGGATCACTACGAGCAGTACTTC.

The rearrangement uses TRBV28 and TRBJ2-2; D is undetermined. Germline CDR1 is MDHEN and CDR2 is SYDVKM. Deletions cut 1 base from V and 3 bases from J, with 9 bases between. This CDR3 has 15 residues. The CDR3 loop is CASSLLMTDTGELFF. CDR3 nucleotide sequence: TGTGCCAGCAGTTTATTGATGACGGACACCGGGGAGCTGTTTTTT.

The rearrangement joins TRBV12-3 or TRBV12-4 to TRBJ1-3; unclear D gene. The CDR3 runs 12 residues. V shed 8 bases and J shed 15 bases, with 20 bases lying between them. The CDR3 reads CASSAPGGRPYF. CDR3 nucleotides: TGTGCCAGCTCGGCCCCTGGCGGGAGACCATATTTT.

This chain connects TRBV9 to TRBJ1-6; 7 nucleotides agree with TRBD1. V dropped 2 bases and J dropped 9; count of bases not matched to a gene: 8. There are 15 residues in the CDR3. Germline lookup yields CDR1 SGDLS and CDR2 YYNGEE. CDR3 nucleotide sequence: TGTGCCAGCAGCGTCGGGGGACAGACAGCTTCACCCCTCCACTTT. Amino acids: CASSVGGQTASPLHF.

This rearrangement joins TRBV12-3 or TRBV12-4 to TRBJ1-1, with no clear D. Trimming removed 6 bases at V and 3 bases at J, with 11 bases between. This CDR3 comprises 13 residues. The CDR3 protein is CASSPNGDTEAFF. The CDR3 DNA sequence: TGTGCCAGCAGCCCCAATGGAGACACTGAAGCTTTCTTT.

V is TRBV5-6 and J is TRBJ1-1, with D uncertain. Trimming removed 0 bases from V and 0 bases from J, with 15 bases in between. The CDR3 extends over 17 amino acids. Looked up from germline, CDR1 is SGHDT and CDR2 is YYEEEE. The CDR3 sequence is CASSLVWRTAVNTEAFF. The CDR3 coding sequence is TGTGCCAGCAGCTTGGTGTGGCGGACGGCGGTGAACACTGAAGCTTTCTTT.

The chain carries TRBV6-5 and TRBJ1-5; D possibly corresponds to TRBD1 (6 bases). V lost 6 bases and J 1 base, leaving 13 bases between the germline ends. Germline CDR1 is MNHEY and CDR2 is SVGAGI. The CDR3 is made up of 15 amino acids. The CDR3 is CASRPQGISNQPQHF. The DNA of the CDR3 is TGTGCCAGCAGGCCCCAGGGGATAAGCAATCAGCCCCAGCATTTT.

This rearrangement joins TRBV3-1 (or the pseudogene TRBV3-2) to TRBJ1-2; D not certain. Trimming shortened V by 0 bases and J by 8 bases, and 13 bases separated the two germline ends. Germline loops: CDR1 LGHDT, CDR2 YNNKEL (reference sequence). The length of the CDR3 is 14 residues. CDR3 sequence: CASSQDVVLEGYTF. The CDR3 nucleotides are TGTGCCAGCAGCCAAGATGTAGTTCTTGAGGGCTACACCTTC.

The rearrangement uses TRBV7-2 and TRBJ2-7; the D is unclear. Germline loops: CDR1 SGHTA, CDR2 FQGNSA. V was shortened by 5 bases and J by 0 bases, with 11 bases between the two germline ends. The CDR3 is made up of 14 amino acids. In DNA, the CDR3 is TGTGCCAGCAGCGAGACGGGCCCCTCCTACGAGCAGTACTTC. This sequence encodes CASSETGPSYEQYF.

The V call is TRBV5-1, the J call TRBJ2-5; D unresolved. Trimming cost V 0 bases and J 0 bases, with 6 bases left between them. This CDR3 contains 14 residues. Germline assignment: CDR1 SGHRS and CDR2 YFSETQ. This CDR3 reads CASSLALYQETQYF. The CDR3 DNA reads TGCGCCAGCAGCTTGGCATTGTACCAAGAGACCCAGTACTTC.

The gene calls are TRBV6-5 and TRBJ2-2; 7 bases are a match to TRBD2. With V trimmed by 7 bases and J by 6 bases, 8 bases remained unmatched. CDR1 MNHEY and CDR2 SVGAGI come from the germline V gene. The CDR3 runs 14 residues. CDR3 loop: CASKGGRFAGELFF. DNA for the CDR3: TGTGCCAGCAAGGGCGGGAGATTTGCCGGGGAGCTGTTTTTT.

Here the CDR3 reads CAISESQGSTGELFF. The CDR3 DNA reads TGTGCCATCAGTGAGTCCCAGGGGAGCACCGGGGAGCTGTTTTTT. The rearrangement joins TRBV10-3 to TRBJ2-2, with D tentatively TRBD1 (6 bases). Trimming took off 0 bases at V and 4 bases at J, with 9 bases between the two ends. Germline V gene lookup returns CDR1 ENHRY and CDR2 SYGVKD. This CDR3 contains 15 residues.

This sequence joins TRBV30 and TRBJ2-7; D unresolved. Germline values: CDR1 GTSNPN, CDR2 SVGIG (reference sequence). The germline V and J ends were trimmed by 0 bases and 6 bases, with 6 bases remaining between them. This CDR3 has 11 amino acids. As DNA, the CDR3 is TGTGCCTGGAGTGTACGGTCCGAGCAGTACTTC. Protein: CAWSVRSEQYF.

V usage is TRBV7-9 and J usage is TRBJ2-2, with D possibly TRBD1 on 7 matching bases. Trimming pared 2 bases from V and 4 bases from J, leaving 17 bases between. This CDR3 contains 17 residues. Germline V gene sequence: CDR1 SEHNR, CDR2 FQNEAQ (reference sequence). The CDR3 here is CASSLLAGGSPTGELFF. The CDR3 coding sequence is TGTGCCAGCAGCTTACTGGCAGGGGGGTCGCCCACCGGGGAGCTGTTTTTT.

This chain uses TRBV5-1 with TRBJ1-1, with TRBD1 matching 8 bases. The germline V gene has CDR1 SGHRS and CDR2 YFSETQ. The trim removed 0 bases at V and 1 base at J, leaving 11 bases unmatched. The CDR3 is 18 amino acids. CDR3 amino acids: CASSLAPPTGGGNTEAFF. CDR3 DNA sequence: TGCGCCAGCAGCTTGGCCCCCCCCACAGGGGGTGGGAACACTGAAGCTTTCTTT.

The chain recombines TRBV11-2 with TRBJ2-3; D may be TRBD2 (5 bases). CDR3 length: 15 residues. V gave up 5 bases and J gave up 4 bases, with 16 bases separating them. Per germline, CDR1 SGHAT and CDR2 FQNNGV. In nucleotides, the CDR3 is TGTGCCAGCAGCCGAAATTCGGACGGGGCAGATACGCAGTATTTT. Protein: CASSRNSDGADTQYF.

In the case of this clone: Other DNA variants within this sample encode the same CDR3. The chain uses TRBV3-1 (or the pseudogene TRBV3-2) and TRBJ2-2; D unresolved. V lost 3 bases, J lost 1 base, and 0 bases lay in between. The CDR3 runs 12 residues. The germline gives CDR1 LGHDT, CDR2 YNNKEL (reference sequence). In nucleotides, the CDR3 is TGTGCCAGCAGCCAGAACACCGGGGAGCTGTTTTTT. It encodes CASSQNTGELFF.

This chain joins TRBV27 and TRBJ1-5; perhaps TRBD1 as D (6 bases). Trimming took off 2 bases at V and 4 bases at J, with 18 bases between the two ends. The CDR3 is 17 amino acids. Germline V gene data show CDR1 as MNHEY and CDR2 as SMNVEV (reference sequence). The CDR3 DNA reads TGTGCCAGCAGTTTAAAGAGGCTGTCGGGGGCGAATCAGCCCCAGCATTTT. Encoded protein: CASSLKRLSGANQPQHF.

The chain uses TRBV15 and TRBJ1-2, with no clear D. V was trimmed by 0 bases and J by 4 bases, leaving 12 bases between them. Germline lookup yields CDR1 LNHNV and CDR2 YYDKDF (reference sequence). This CDR3 has 15 amino acids. DNA of the CDR3: TGTGCCACCAGCAGAGAATTAAGGACGGCCTATGGCTACACCTTC. Protein: CATSRELRTAYGYTF.

The chain couples TRBV24-1 to TRBJ1-2; D call uncertain. V was trimmed by 2 bases and J by 8 bases, leaving 8 bases between them. The CDR3 is 12 amino acids. Germline CDR1 and CDR2: KGHDR and SFDVKD. DNA for the CDR3: TGTGCCACCAGTGATTCTTGGAAGGGCTACACCTTC. Protein product: CATSDSWKGYTF.

This sequence joins TRBV7-2 and TRBJ2-7; D unresolved. The length of the CDR3 is 14 residues. Trimming left V 2 bases short and J 3 bases short, with 11 bases between. Germline V gene lookup returns CDR1 SGHTA and CDR2 FQGNSA. CDR3 loop: CASSLSGVGYEQYF. In DNA, the CDR3 is TGTGCCAGCAGCTTAAGTGGGGTCGGCTACGAGCAGTACTTC.

The gene calls are TRBV18 and TRBJ2-1; D is undetermined. The germline CDR1 and CDR2 sequences are KGHSH and LQKENI. The CDR3 loop spans 11 amino acids. V was clipped by 6 bases and J by 6 bases, with 6 bases between them. CDR3 nucleotide sequence: TGTGCCAGCTCCTCAGGCAATGAGCAGTTCTTC. Translation: CASSSGNEQFF.